The 20 T cell receptor beta chains presented below share a single source sample, sequenced in a study of low-dose radiotherapy and immunotherapy resistance in tumors. Time point described: before trial treatment. TRAV- and TRBV-specific primers, spanning alpha and beta chains, primed first-strand cDNA. Using a constant-region primer together with a V-primer adapter, TCRs were subjected to 15 to 25 PCR cycles of amplification. MiXCR was run by TCRdb on the reads, yielding one entry per CDR3 protein. This sample has tens of thousands of distinct CDR3 sequences, with 25% found just once. This specimen was PBMCs, taken before treatment. These receptors all stem from a male donor with prostate cancer.

With regard to this clonotype: At one end, the junction sequence differs from germline, possibly due to a read error. The CDR3 DNA follows: TGTGCCAGCAGTGCGATTCGGGGGGGCGACACCGGGGAGTTGTTTTTT. This encodes CASSAIRGGDTGELFF. This rearrangement joins TRBV28 to TRBJ2-2; 8 nucleotides line up with TRBD2. The CDR3 consists of 16 residues. From germline, CDR1 is MDHEN and CDR2 SYDVKM. The full variable domain, in which reference TRBV28 and TRBJ2-2 provide the parts outside the CDR3, is DVKVTQSSRYLVKRTGEKVFLECVQDMDHENMFWYRQDPGLGLRLIYFSYDVKMKEKGDIPEGYSVSREKKERFSLILESASTNQTSMYLCASSAIRGGDTGELFFGEGSRLTVL.

This clonotype showed up many times. The chain has TRBV7-9 and TRBJ2-1, with D hard to call. Germline V CDR1 and CDR2: SEHNR, FQNEAQ (reference sequence). With 11 bases removed from V and 2 bases from J, the gap between germline ends came to 16 bases. This CDR3 has 14 amino acids. CDR3 nucleotides: TGTGCCGTCCCGGGCGGAGTCCCCTACAATGAGCAGTTCTTC. Protein sequence: CAVPGGVPYNEQFF.

This clonotype was recorded at least ten times. Here the CDR3 reads CASSLRSAPTTNEQFF. The CDR3 bases are TGTGCCAGCAGCTTGCGCAGTGCCCCTACAACGAATGAGCAGTTCTTC. J is TRBJ2-1 and V is TRBV5-6; D uncertain. The CDR3 extends over 16 amino acids. The V and J ends lost 1 base and 7 bases respectively, with 18 bases between them. Germline-derived CDR1 and CDR2 are SGHDT and YYEEEE.

Many counts were recorded for this clonotype. The V call is TRBV20-1, the J call TRBJ1-4, with D unresolved. The germline gives CDR1 DFQATT, CDR2 SNEGSKA (reference sequence). The CDR3 runs 13 residues. V lost 6 bases to trimming and J lost 8 bases, with 16 bases between them. CDR3 in DNA: TGCAGTGCCCTGCTGATGGGCGTCGAAAAACTGTTTTTT. Amino acids: CSALLMGVEKLFF.

The sample holds many counts of this clonotype. The gene calls are TRBV5-1 and TRBJ2-1; 13 positions agree with TRBD2. The trim removed 1 base at V and 6 bases at J, leaving 4 bases unmatched. Per germline, CDR1 SGHRS and CDR2 YFSETQ. This CDR3 is 16 amino acids long. This chain's CDR3 is CASSLQLAGGPNEQFF. The DNA for the CDR3 is TGCGCCAGCAGCTTGCAACTAGCGGGGGGGCCCAATGAGCAGTTCTTC.

A remark on this clonotype: This likely reflects a read error, since a far larger clone is one base away. The chain links TRBV10-3 to TRBJ2-2; the match to TRBD2 covers 10 bases. V trimming: 5 bases; J trimming: 5 bases; junction bases outside the gene matches: 14. Looked up from germline, CDR1 is ENHRY and CDR2 is SYGVKD. This CDR3 has 18 amino acids. The CDR3 sequence: CAISLRASGGDRTGELFF. CDR3 DNA: TGTGCCATCAGTTTGAGGGCGAGCGGGGGGGATAGGACCGGGGAGCTGTTTTTT.

This clonotype was seen ten or more times. J is TRBJ2-1 and V is TRBV6-1, with 8 nucleotides matching TRBD2. With V trimmed by 4 bases and J by 9 bases, 14 bases remained unmatched. The CDR3 is 16 residues long. Germline V gene data show CDR1 as MNHNS and CDR2 as SASEGT. The CDR3 reads CASSGRTSPSRGEQFF. The CDR3, as DNA: TGTGCCAGCAGTGGACGGACTAGCCCCTCCCGGGGTGAGCAGTTCTTC.

The chain uses TRBV5-6 and TRBJ2-5; 11 bases agree with TRBD1. V gave up 4 bases and J gave up 6 bases; unmatched junction bases: 5. This CDR3 comprises 14 residues. The V gene's germline CDR1 is SGHDT and CDR2 YYEEEE. The CDR3 nucleotides are TGTGCCAGCAGCGCCGGGACAGGGGGAAAGACCCAGTACTTC. Translating it yields CASSAGTGGKTQYF. The whole variable domain, filled in from reference TRBV5-6 and TRBJ2-5, reads DAGVTQSPTHLIKTRGQQVTLRCSPKSGHDTVSWYQQALGQGPQFIFQYYEEEERQRGNFPDRFSGHQFPNYSSELNVNALLLGDSALYLCASSAGTGGKTQYFGPGTRLLVL.

This clonotype came up many times. The chain has TRBV6-2 or TRBV6-3 and TRBJ2-7; D is unclear. The V end was cut by 5 bases, the J end by 4 bases, with 15 bases between. CDR1 is MNHEY, CDR2 SVGEGT, per germline. There are 14 residues in the CDR3. DNA of the CDR3: TGTGCCAGCAGTCCCCGGGTCCTACCATACGAGCAGTACTTC. Translated: CASSPRVLPYEQYF.

This clonotype has at least ten counts. The gene calls are TRBV29-1 and TRBJ1-1, with 8 bases matching TRBD1. CDR1 and CDR2 from the germline V gene are SQVTM and ANQGSEA. Trimming took 6 bases from V and 6 from J; bases not matched to a gene: 6. The CDR3 length is 12 residues. The CDR3 coding sequence is TGCAGCGTCGACGGACAGGGCGCTGAAGCTTTCTTT. It specifies CSVDGQGAEAFF.

The rearrangement links TRBV28 to TRBJ2-1; D may match TRBD1 or TRBD2 (5 bases each). The ends were cut back, 3 bases at V and 12 bases at J, with 12 bases in the middle. This CDR3 region has 12 residues. The germline gives CDR1 MDHEN, CDR2 SYDVKM. CDR3 protein: CASSLGAGGQFF. The CDR3 coding sequence is TGTGCCAGCAGTTTGGGAGCTGGGGGGCAGTTCTTC.

The chain is built from TRBV7-9 and TRBJ2-5; the D gene is possibly TRBD1 (5 bases). Germline CDR1 reads SEHNR; CDR2 reads FQNEAQ (reference sequence). The CDR3 has 13 residues. V lost 5 bases and J lost 2, with 9 bases in between. CDR3 amino acids: CASSLGAQETQYF. CDR3 DNA sequence: TGTGCCAGCAGCCTAGGGGCGCAAGAGACCCAGTACTTC.

In this sample, this clonotype turned up many times. The chain couples TRBV20-1 to TRBJ1-5; D remains unclear. Germline CDR1 is DFQATT and CDR2 is SNEGSKA (reference sequence). This CDR3 has 13 residues. Trimming cost V 0 bases and J 9 bases, with 12 bases left between them. The chain's CDR3 is CSARDYDGRPQHF. In DNA, the CDR3 is TGCAGTGCTAGAGATTATGATGGCCGGCCCCAGCATTTT.

This clonotype came up a few times. The chain couples TRBV12-5 to TRBJ2-1, with TRBD1 matching 8 bases. Germline V gene sequence: CDR1 LGHNT, CDR2 FRNRAP. Unmatched junction bases numbered 12, after V lost 3 bases and J lost 8 bases. This CDR3 is 16 amino acids long. DNA for the CDR3: TGTGCTAGTGGTTTCCACCCAGGACAGGGTGACTATGAGCAGTTCTTC. It specifies CASGFHPGQGDYEQFF.

Of note for this clonotype: A far larger clone differs by one base, so this is likely a read error. The chain uses TRBV5-1 and TRBJ2-7; D remains ambiguous. The CDR3 extends over 12 amino acids. V was trimmed by 4 bases and J by 6 bases, leaving 11 bases between them. CDR1 is SGHRS, CDR2 YFSETQ, per germline. The CDR3 nucleotides are TGCGCCAGCAGCCTCCGCGTTGGCGAGCAGTACTTC. Protein sequence: CASSLRVGEQYF.

This clonotype has ten or more counts. This chain uses TRBV7-9 with TRBJ1-6; 9 bases are shared with TRBD1. There are 15 residues in the CDR3. V was pared by 6 bases and J by 8 bases, with 8 bases of the junction left unmatched. CDR1 and CDR2 from the germline V gene are SEHNR and FQNEAQ (reference sequence). The CDR3 loop reads CASRRSGQGDSPLHF. CDR3 coding DNA: TGTGCCAGCAGGAGGTCGGGACAGGGTGATTCACCCCTCCACTTT.

This clonotype was recorded at least ten times. The V call is TRBV20-1, the J call TRBJ2-7; 8 nucleotides align to TRBD2. This CDR3 comprises 13 residues. The germline V gene has CDR1 DFQATT and CDR2 SNEGSKA (reference sequence). Trimming at V came to 1 base and at J to 3 bases, leaving 2 bases not matched to a gene. CDR3 bases: TGCAGTGCTAGAGGAGCGGGAGACTACGAGCAGTACTTC. Residues: CSARGAGDYEQYF.

V and J are TRBV5-1 and TRBJ2-1; D unresolved. The V gene lost 5 bases and the J gene lost 6 bases, with 15 bases spanning the gap. Per the germline V gene, CDR1 is SGHRS and CDR2 is YFSETQ. The CDR3 covers 14 residues. CDR3 DNA sequence: TGCGCCAGCAGTCAGACCTTCGGCGGCAATGAGCAGTTCTTC. Translation gives CASSQTFGGNEQFF.

The sample holds many counts of this clonotype. The chain couples TRBV2 to TRBJ1-1, with D unclear. The CDR3 sequence is 11 residues long. V was clipped by 10 bases and J by 0 bases, with 6 bases between them. CDR1 and CDR2 (germline): SNHLY, FYNNEI. The CDR3 loop is CATQVNTEAFF. Here the CDR3 DNA reads TGTGCCACCCAGGTGAACACTGAAGCTTTCTTT.

A word on this clonotype: This likely reflects a read error, since a far larger clone is one base away. The chain joins TRBV6-1 to TRBJ1-1; D gene uncertain. Trimming shortened V by 5 bases and J by 4 bases, and 14 bases separated the two germline ends. The CDR3 sequence is 14 residues long. Germline values: CDR1 MNHNS, CDR2 SASEGT. CDR3 sequence: CASSPVPKITEAFF. The CDR3 region has the DNA TGTGCCAGCAGTCCCGTACCGAAGATCACTGAAGCTTTCTTT.